Described below is a single T cell receptor (beta chain) sequence and its context. Its antigen is unknown. 13 Jbeta primers and 60 Vbeta primers were used for the PCR. Repertoires were generated with immunoSEQ multiplex PCR, while TCRdb's copy carries only in-frame clones and drops some. The sample yields approximately 110,000 clones, around 72% seen once. CDR3 size: 14 residues. In germline, CDR1 is SGHDT, CDR2 YYEEEE. The ends were cut back, 1 base at V and 7 bases at J, with 14 bases in the middle. This entry comes from a study of cytomegalovirus exposure and HLA in healthy donors. Background on the study: Sequencing of around 200 million T cells in an earlier analysis found about 120 million unique TCR beta sequences. Broader study findings: It is likely that the observed cluster of highly shared sequence variants was a sequencing artifact. Reportedly, diagnosis of cytomegalovirus status by the classifier showed high specificity and sensitivity.

The donors comprised healthy bone marrow donors. What was sequenced was PBMCs. This TCR came from a woman aged 35 to 49 in good health and CMV-seropositive. This chain uses TRBV5-6 with TRBJ1-1; D may be TRBD1 (6 bases). The CDR3 protein is CASSLTGHTHEAFF. The CDR3 nucleotides are TGTGCCAGCAGCTTGACAGGGCACACTCATGAAGCTTTCTTT.